In its sample, the clone carrying this TCR beta chain was seen many times. Antigen: not known. Through a sample-barcoded 5' primer and a J-beta primer mix, a second PCR was run for roughly 7 to 12 cycles. One entry per CDR3 protein results from TCRdb running MiXCR on the 5' RACE reads. The sample records 600,000 or so distinct CDR3 sequences, approximately 30% being singletons. Trimming removed 4 bases from V and 0 bases from J, with 13 bases in between. This CDR3 is built from 17 residues. CDR1 is SGHTA, CDR2 FQGNSA, per germline. This sample is drawn from a study of blood T cells in healthy people across ages. Study-wide points: TCR beta diversity per million T cells fell roughly linearly with age. Any conclusive comparison of naive versus antigen-experienced cells was prevented by using unsorted PBMCs. Higher naive T cell percentage went strongly together with higher TCR beta diversity. Diversity was higher, and naive CD4+ cells more numerous, in long-lived donors than in aged donors.

The sequence was obtained from a woman aged 80 or older in good health. The chain carries TRBV7-2 and TRBJ1-6; tentatively, D is TRBD1 (6 bases). Sequenced sample: blood. CDR3 sequence: CASSSQGVSSYNSPLHF. The CDR3 nucleotides are TGTGCCAGCAGCTCACAGGGAGTCAGCTCCTATAATTCACCCCTCCACTTT.